The next 27 T cell receptor beta chains were all read from a single sample in a study of T cells in Graves' hyperthyroidism and ophthalmopathy. Amplification of TCR beta CDR3 regions was performed using RNA transcripts as template. The TCR CDR3 first-round RT-PCR relied on the HTBI primer set. One entry per CDR3 protein, called by TCRdb with MiXCR from the multiplex PCR reads. This sample has about 500,000 distinct CDR3 sequences, with roughly 16% found just once. Sequences were obtained from blood. The receptors here all came from a woman in her thirties with Graves' ophthalmopathy.

The chain has TRBV12-3 or TRBV12-4 and TRBJ2-2; TRBD1 matches at 11 bases. The CDR3 runs 15 residues. J gave up 3 bases and V 7 bases, and 4 bases lay outside the gene matches. The CDR3 sequence is CASKGTGGYTGELFF. The CDR3, as DNA: TGTGCCAGCAAGGGGACAGGGGGGTACACCGGGGAGCTGTTTTTT.

The V and J genes are TRBV20-1 and TRBJ2-7; no clear D. The CDR3 contains 15 residues. The germline V gene has CDR1 DFQATT and CDR2 SNEGSKA (reference sequence). V was shortened by 0 bases and J by 2 bases, with 14 bases between the two germline ends. The CDR3 bases are TGCAGTGCTAGAGATGACACTACTACCGCCTACGAGCAGTACTTC. This encodes CSARDDTTTAYEQYF.

With respect to this clonotype: A clone one base away is much larger, so this may be a read error. The chain has TRBV6-2 or TRBV6-3 and TRBJ2-1, with TRBD2 as a possible D gene (5 bases). CDR3 length: 14 amino acids. The germline CDR1 and CDR2 sequences are MNHEY and SVGEGT. Trimming removed 7 bases at V and 7 bases at J, with 17 bases between. CDR3 DNA: TGTGCCAGCAATTATGGAGGAAAAGGAAATGAGCAGTTCTTC. This gives the protein CASNYGGKGNEQFF.

The table lists this clonotype with many counts. The chain recombines TRBV20-1 with TRBJ1-5; tentatively, D is TRBD1 (6 bases). The CDR3 consists of 17 residues. In germline, CDR1 is DFQATT, CDR2 SNEGSKA (reference sequence). V lost 3 bases and J 3 bases, leaving 21 bases between the germline ends. CDR3 sequence (DNA): TGCAGTGCTAGTGGGGGAGACGGGGGGGGCTACAATCAGCCCCAGCATTTT. Its translation is CSASGGDGGGYNQPQHF.

This clonotype was recorded a few times. The rearrangement uses TRBV28 and TRBJ2-1; no clear D gene. The CDR3 has 17 residues. The V and J ends lost 0 bases and 0 bases respectively, with 12 bases between them. CDR1 and CDR2 from the germline V gene are MDHEN and SYDVKM. In DNA, the CDR3 is TGTGCCAGCAGTTTATGGGCTCTCGGTAGCTCCTACAATGAGCAGTTCTTC. Protein product: CASSLWALGSSYNEQFF.

This clonotype was picked up many times. V and J are TRBV7-9 and TRBJ2-7, with a weak D call TRBD2 (5 bases). Trimming shortened V by 3 bases and J by 3 bases, and 18 bases separated the two germline ends. The CDR3 is 16 amino acids. Germline V gene sequence: CDR1 SEHNR, CDR2 FQNEAQ (reference sequence). Here the CDR3 reads CASSLVGASPYYEQYF. As DNA, the CDR3 is TGTGCCAGCAGCTTGGTCGGCGCTAGCCCTTACTACGAGCAGTACTTC.

This clonotype was seen more than once but under ten times. The J gene is TRBJ2-7, the V gene TRBV2, with 8 bases fitting TRBD2. CDR1 is SNHLY, CDR2 FYNNEI, per germline. The CDR3 covers 14 residues. Trimming removed 3 bases from V and 2 bases from J; junction bases left unmatched: 3. CDR3 in amino acids: CASSDSGKTYEQYF. DNA of the CDR3: TGTGCCAGCAGTGATAGCGGGAAGACCTACGAGCAGTACTTC.

The CDR3 reads CAWSPGNYGYTF. CDR3 nucleotides: TGTGCCTGGAGTCCGGGGAACTATGGCTACACCTTC. The chain joins TRBV30 to TRBJ1-2; the D is unclear. The CDR3 contains 12 residues. V shed 2 bases and J shed 2 bases, with 6 bases lying between them. Germline lookup yields CDR1 GTSNPN and CDR2 SVGIG (reference sequence).

This chain links TRBV7-2 with TRBJ2-7; D might be TRBD1 or TRBD2, each matching 5 bases. The CDR3 runs to 14 residues. Trimming took 3 bases from V and 2 from J, leaving 11 bases between them. Germline CDR1 is SGHTA and CDR2 is FQGNSA. The DNA of the CDR3 is TGTGCCAGCAGCTTCCCGGGGCGGACCTACGAGCAGTACTTC. Its translation: CASSFPGRTYEQYF.

The sample holds many counts of this clonotype. The chain employs TRBV11-2 and TRBJ2-7; TRBD2 agrees at 8 bases. The CDR3 is made up of 13 amino acids. CDR1 is SGHAT, CDR2 FQNNGV, per germline. V was clipped by 5 bases and J by 2 bases; unmatched bases: 2. Here the CDR3 DNA reads TGTGCCAGCAGCAGAGCGGGGGCCTACGAGCAGTACTTC. It is translated as CASSRAGAYEQYF.

This clonotype was detected ten times or more. The genes are TRBV28 and TRBJ2-6; no clear D. The CDR3 consists of 15 residues. Germline V gives CDR1 MDHEN, CDR2 SYDVKM. V lost 6 bases to trimming and J lost 0 bases, with 9 bases between them. CDR3 DNA: TGTGCCAGCAGCTCCACCCTCTCTGGGGCCAACGTCCTGACTTTC. This encodes CASSSTLSGANVLTF.

This clonotype was counted a few times. The chain combines TRBV20-1 with TRBJ2-3; 7 nucleotides line up with TRBD2. The V gene end was trimmed by 3 bases and the J gene end by 0 bases; junction bases not matched to a gene: 6. The CDR3 is made up of 15 amino acids. Germline V gene lookup returns CDR1 DFQATT and CDR2 SNEGSKA (reference sequence). The CDR3 bases are TGCAGTGCTAGCGAGGCGGGAGCGAGCACAGATACGCAGTATTTT. Translation: CSASEAGASTDTQYF.

This clonotype was recorded many times. The chain combines TRBV29-1 with TRBJ1-2; maybe TRBD1 (6 bases). Germline V gene sequence: CDR1 SQVTM, CDR2 ANQGSEA. CDR3 length: 13 residues. Trimming took off 3 bases at V and 8 bases at J, with 16 bases between the two ends. The CDR3 loop reads CSVDPYRVGGYTF. CDR3 nucleotide sequence: TGCAGCGTTGACCCCTACAGGGTTGGGGGCTACACCTTC. Supplemented by reference TRBV29-1 and TRBJ1-2, the full variable domain reads SAVISQKPSRDICQRGTSLTIQCQVDSQVTMMFWYRQQPGQSLTLIATANQGSEATYESGFVIDKFPISRPNLTFSTLTVSNMSPEDSSIYLCSVDPYRVGGYTFGSGTRLTVV.

This clonotype was seen more than once but under ten times. This sequence joins TRBV7-6 and TRBJ2-1; 8 bases line up with TRBD1. J was trimmed by 0 bases and V by 2 bases; bases with no gene match: 6. This CDR3 spans 17 amino acids. Germline V gene lookup returns CDR1 SGHVS and CDR2 FNYEAQ. CDR3 DNA sequence: TGTGCCAGCAGCTTACGGACAGGGCTGAGCTCCTACAATGAGCAGTTCTTC. Translating it yields CASSLRTGLSSYNEQFF.

This clonotype was counted ten times or more. The V and J genes are TRBV20-1 and TRBJ1-1; a possible D gene is TRBD1 (6 bases). Germline values: CDR1 DFQATT, CDR2 SNEGSKA (reference sequence). The CDR3 is 16 amino acids. The V and J ends lost 4 bases and 3 bases respectively, with 21 bases between them. The CDR3 reads CSATRSQGPEYTEAFF. The CDR3 region has the DNA TGCAGTGCTACGCGCTCGCAGGGGCCGGAGTACACTGAAGCTTTCTTT.

This clonotype was observed many times. This CDR3 is CASGLDSTDTQYF. For the CDR3, the DNA is TGTGCTAGTGGTTTGGACAGCACAGATACGCAGTATTTT. The rearrangement uses TRBV12-5 and TRBJ2-3; no reliable D call. CDR3 length equals 13 residues. The germline V and J ends were trimmed by 1 base and 0 bases, with 2 bases remaining between them. CDR1 is LGHNT, CDR2 FRNRAP, per germline.

The V gene is TRBV30, the J gene TRBJ2-2; possible D gene TRBD2, 7 bases. The ends were cut back, 4 bases at V and 7 bases at J, with 10 bases in the middle. Per germline, CDR1 GTSNPN and CDR2 SVGIG (reference sequence). The CDR3 loop spans 12 amino acids. Here the CDR3 DNA reads TGTGCCTGGAATAGGGGGGGCGGGGAGCTGTTTTTT. Protein sequence: CAWNRGGGELFF.

This clonotype was seen repeatedly, ten times or more. V gene TRBV14 combines with J gene TRBJ2-7; the D call may be TRBD1 or TRBD2 (7 bases each). In germline, CDR1 is SGHDN, CDR2 FVKESK. V was shortened by 2 bases and J by 5 bases, with 25 bases between the two germline ends. The CDR3 length is 18 residues. CDR3 protein: CASSQWRGGGGSFDEQYF. The CDR3 DNA follows: TGTGCCAGCAGCCAATGGAGAGGGGGCGGCGGGAGCTTCGACGAGCAGTACTTC.

This clonotype was recorded at least ten times. The J gene is TRBJ1-1, the V gene TRBV3-1; 7 nucleotides align to TRBD1. Trimming removed 4 bases from V and 0 bases from J; junction bases left unmatched: 2. The germline CDR1 and CDR2 sequences are LGHDT and YNNKEL (reference sequence). The CDR3 covers 14 residues. The CDR3 coding sequence is TGTGCCAGCAGCCCGACAGGGATGAACACTGAAGCTTTCTTT. Translated, it gives CASSPTGMNTEAFF.

The chain couples TRBV12-3 or TRBV12-4 to TRBJ1-1, with a weak D call TRBD1 (5 bases). Trimming pared 5 bases from V and 0 bases from J, leaving 10 bases between. This CDR3 contains 14 residues. In DNA form, the CDR3 reads TGTGCCAGCAGTGTAGGGGTCATGAACACTGAAGCTTTCTTT. Translating it yields CASSVGVMNTEAFF.

The chain has TRBV6-2 or TRBV6-3 and TRBJ2-7, with D possibly TRBD2 on 5 matching bases. V was clipped by 7 bases and J by 3 bases, with 13 bases between them. Per the germline V gene, CDR1 is MNHEY and CDR2 is SVGEGT. This CDR3 has 13 residues. The CDR3 region has the DNA TGTGCCAGCACCCCGGGATGGGACTACGAGCAGTACTTC. Its translation: CASTPGWDYEQYF.

At least ten counts were recorded for this clonotype. This chain uses TRBV2 with TRBJ2-5; 7 bases agree with TRBD1. Germline lookup yields CDR1 SNHLY and CDR2 FYNNEI. The V and J ends lost 4 bases and 4 bases, in that order; junction bases with no gene match: 12. This CDR3 has 16 amino acids. The CDR3 nucleotides are TGTGCCAGCAGTGTACAAGAGGGGGCCACGGGAGAGACCCAGTACTTC. Translation gives CASSVQEGATGETQYF.

The rearrangement uses TRBV5-1 and TRBJ1-4; 8 nucleotides align to TRBD1. The V gene end was trimmed by 4 bases and the J gene end by 3 bases; junction bases not matched to a gene: 5. The CDR3 consists of 15 residues. Germline V gives CDR1 SGHRS, CDR2 YFSETQ. The CDR3 sequence: CASSPGQGSNEKLFF. DNA of the CDR3: TGCGCCAGCAGCCCCGGACAGGGTTCTAATGAAAAACTGTTTTTT.

This clonotype occurred many times. The chain is built from TRBV12-3 or TRBV12-4 and TRBJ1-6; perhaps TRBD1 as D (5 bases). The CDR3 has 16 residues. V was shortened by 3 bases and J by 5 bases, with 14 bases between the two germline ends. The CDR3, as DNA: TGTGCCAGCAGTTTTTGGGGGGTCAAGAATAATTCACCCCTCCACTTT. It yields the protein CASSFWGVKNNSPLHF.

There are many counts of this clonotype. The rearrangement links TRBV27 to TRBJ1-1; D is perhaps TRBD1 (6 bases). Germline V CDR1 and CDR2: MNHEY, SMNVEV (reference sequence). The CDR3 is 17 amino acids. Trimming removed 5 bases at V and 1 base at J, with 20 bases between. The CDR3 DNA follows: TGTGCCAGCAGTCTAACAAACCCCATACAGGGGAACACTGAAGCTTTCTTT. This gives the protein CASSLTNPIQGNTEAFF.

This clonotype was detected many times. The chain joins TRBV12-3 or TRBV12-4 to TRBJ2-1; 11 nucleotides align to TRBD2. This CDR3 region has 15 residues. V lost 6 bases and J lost 7; bases outside the gene matches: 8. CDR3 coding DNA: TGTGCCAGCAGCATACTAGCGGGAGTTAAGAATGAGCAGTTCTTC. Its translation: CASSILAGVKNEQFF.

This clonotype came up many times. This chain joins TRBV20-1 and TRBJ2-7; 9 bases map to TRBD2. Germline V lookup: CDR1 DFQATT, CDR2 SNEGSKA (reference sequence). The CDR3 covers 15 residues. Losses at the gene ends were 2 bases for V and 3 bases for J; bases not matched to a gene: 8. CDR3 region: CSARKAAGGDYEQYF. CDR3 nucleotides: TGCAGTGCTAGAAAGGCGGCGGGAGGGGACTACGAGCAGTACTTC.